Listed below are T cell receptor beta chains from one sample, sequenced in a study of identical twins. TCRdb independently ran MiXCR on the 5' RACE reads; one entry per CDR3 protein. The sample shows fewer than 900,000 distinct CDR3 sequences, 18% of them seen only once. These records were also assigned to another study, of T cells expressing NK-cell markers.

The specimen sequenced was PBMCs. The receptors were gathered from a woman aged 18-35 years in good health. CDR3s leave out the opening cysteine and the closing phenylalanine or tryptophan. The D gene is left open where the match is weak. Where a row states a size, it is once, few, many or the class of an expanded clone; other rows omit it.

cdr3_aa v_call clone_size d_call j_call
ASSYEREQY TRBV6-5 NA NA TRBJ2-7
ASYALLGNTQY TRBV5-1 NA NA TRBJ2-3
ASRGVIIGDEQF TRBV6-2/TRBV6-3 NA NA TRBJ2-1
SVELSTAGYGYT TRBV29-1 few NA TRBJ1-2
TSSSNLGIGGGATGELF TRBV12-3/TRBV12-4 once TRBD2 TRBJ2-2
ASSLRAGQGFSGNTIY TRBV11-2 NA TRBD1 TRBJ1-3
AIKGGANTGELF TRBV10-3 NA TRBD2 TRBJ2-2
ASSLGGEPY TRBV12-3/TRBV12-4 few NA TRBJ2-5
ASSSPRDSSYEQY TRBV7-9 NA TRBD1 TRBJ2-7
ASSYSFHRELAKNIQY TRBV6-5 NA NA TRBJ2-4
ATEGGLAANTGELF TRBV24-1 NA NA TRBJ2-2
ASSPLRGRENEQY TRBV11-2 NA NA TRBJ2-7
ASSPSAGLYEQY TRBV18 NA NA TRBJ2-7
ASSVENWPQEQF TRBV9 NA NA TRBJ2-1
ASRGGPGETQY TRBV5-1 NA NA TRBJ2-5
ASSSGGSLDEQY TRBV12-3/TRBV12-4 NA TRBD1 TRBJ2-7
ASSPDRGHGGELF TRBV10-2 few TRBD1 TRBJ2-2
ASSFSRTGGHPQH TRBV5-6 NA TRBD1 TRBJ1-5